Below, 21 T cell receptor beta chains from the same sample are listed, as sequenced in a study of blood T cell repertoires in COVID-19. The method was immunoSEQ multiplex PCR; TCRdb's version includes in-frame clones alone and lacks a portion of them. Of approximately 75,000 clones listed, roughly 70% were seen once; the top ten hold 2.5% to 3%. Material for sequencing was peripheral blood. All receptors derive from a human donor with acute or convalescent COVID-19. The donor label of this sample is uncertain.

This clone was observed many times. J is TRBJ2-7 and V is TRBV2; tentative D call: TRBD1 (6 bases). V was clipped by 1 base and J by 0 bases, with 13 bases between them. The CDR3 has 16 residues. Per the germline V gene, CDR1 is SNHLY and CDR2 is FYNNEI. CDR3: CASSEGGTGSSYEQYF. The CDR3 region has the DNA TGTGCCAGCAGTGAAGGGGGCACAGGGTCCTCCTACGAGCAGTACTTC.

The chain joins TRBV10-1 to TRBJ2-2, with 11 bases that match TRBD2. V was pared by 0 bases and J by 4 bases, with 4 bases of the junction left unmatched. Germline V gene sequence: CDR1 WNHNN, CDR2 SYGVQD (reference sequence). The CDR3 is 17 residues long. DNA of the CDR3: TGCGCCAGCAGTGAGTCGAGACTAGCGGGGACCACCGGGGAGCTGTTTTTT. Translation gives CASSESRLAGTTGELFF.

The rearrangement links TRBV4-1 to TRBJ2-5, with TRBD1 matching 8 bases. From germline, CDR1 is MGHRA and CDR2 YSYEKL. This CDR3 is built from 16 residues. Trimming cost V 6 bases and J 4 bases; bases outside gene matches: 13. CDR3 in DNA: TGCGCCAGCAGGCACTCCCTGACAGGGGTTGGAGAGACCCAGTACTTC. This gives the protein CASRHSLTGVGETQYF.

The CDR3 nucleotides are TGTGCCAGCAGCAACCGGGACAGGGGAAGTAATCAGCCCCAGCATTTT. Protein: CASSNRDRGSNQPQHF. The chain is built from TRBV7-2 and TRBJ1-5, with 10 bases identical to TRBD1. The V gene end was trimmed by 5 bases and the J gene end by 4 bases; junction bases not matched to a gene: 8. The CDR3 extends over 16 amino acids. Germline loops: CDR1 SGHTA, CDR2 FQGNSA.

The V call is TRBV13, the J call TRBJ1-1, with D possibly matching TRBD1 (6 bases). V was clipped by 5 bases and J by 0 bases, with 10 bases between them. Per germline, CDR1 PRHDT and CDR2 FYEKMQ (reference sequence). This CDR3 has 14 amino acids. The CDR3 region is CASSLGQMNTEAFF. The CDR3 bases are TGTGCCAGCAGCCTCGGACAGATGAACACTGAAGCTTTCTTT.

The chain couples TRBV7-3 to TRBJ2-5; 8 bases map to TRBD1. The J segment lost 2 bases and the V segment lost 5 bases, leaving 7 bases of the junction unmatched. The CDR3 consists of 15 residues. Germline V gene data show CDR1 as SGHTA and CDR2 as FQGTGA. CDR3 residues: CASSQGATEQETQYF. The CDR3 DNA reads TGTGCCAGCAGCCAGGGGGCTACAGAACAAGAGACCCAGTACTTC.

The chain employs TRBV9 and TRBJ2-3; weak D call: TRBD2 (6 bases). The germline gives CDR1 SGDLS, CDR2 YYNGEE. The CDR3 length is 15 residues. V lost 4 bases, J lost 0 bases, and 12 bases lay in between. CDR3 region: CASSITGTSTDTQYF. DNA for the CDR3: TGTGCCAGCAGCATAACCGGGACTAGCACAGATACGCAGTATTTT.

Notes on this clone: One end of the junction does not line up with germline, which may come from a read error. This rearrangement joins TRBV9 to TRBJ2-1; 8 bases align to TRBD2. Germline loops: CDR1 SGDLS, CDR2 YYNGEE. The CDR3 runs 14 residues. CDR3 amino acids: CASSVSGTYSEQFF. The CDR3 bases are TGTGCCAGCAGCGTTAGCGGGACCTACAGTGAGCAGTTCTTC.

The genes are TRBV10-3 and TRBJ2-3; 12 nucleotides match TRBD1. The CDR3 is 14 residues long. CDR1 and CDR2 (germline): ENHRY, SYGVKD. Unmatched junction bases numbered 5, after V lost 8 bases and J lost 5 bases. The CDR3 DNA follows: TGTGCCATCGGGGGACAGGGGGCGCAAGATACGCAGTATTTT. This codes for CAIGGQGAQDTQYF.

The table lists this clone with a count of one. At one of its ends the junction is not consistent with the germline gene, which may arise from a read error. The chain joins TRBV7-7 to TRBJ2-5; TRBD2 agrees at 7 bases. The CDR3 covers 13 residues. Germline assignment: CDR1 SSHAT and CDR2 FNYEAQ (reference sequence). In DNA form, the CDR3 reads TGTGCTAGCAGCTCCTCGGGGGGACAGACCCAGTACTTC. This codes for CASSSSGGQTQYF.

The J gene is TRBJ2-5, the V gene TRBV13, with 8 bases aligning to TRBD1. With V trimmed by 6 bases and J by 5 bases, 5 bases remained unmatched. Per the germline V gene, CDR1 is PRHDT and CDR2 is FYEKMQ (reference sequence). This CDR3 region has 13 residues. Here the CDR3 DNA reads TGTGCCAGCAGGCAGGGGGCTGGGGAGACCCAGTACTTC. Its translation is CASRQGAGETQYF.

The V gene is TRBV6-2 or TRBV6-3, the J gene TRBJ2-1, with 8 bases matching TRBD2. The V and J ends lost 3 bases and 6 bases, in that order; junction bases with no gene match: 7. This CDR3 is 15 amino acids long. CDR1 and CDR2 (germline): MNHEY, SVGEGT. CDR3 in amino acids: CASSYDGRAFNEQFF. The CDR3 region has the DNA TGTGCCAGCAGTTATGACGGGAGGGCCTTCAATGAGCAGTTCTTC.

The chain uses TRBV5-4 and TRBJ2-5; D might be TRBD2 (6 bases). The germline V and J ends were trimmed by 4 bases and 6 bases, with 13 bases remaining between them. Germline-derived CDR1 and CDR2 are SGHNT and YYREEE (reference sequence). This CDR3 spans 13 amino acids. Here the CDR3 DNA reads TGTGCCAGCAGCCAGACTAGGGCCAAGACCCAGTACTTC. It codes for CASSQTRAKTQYF.

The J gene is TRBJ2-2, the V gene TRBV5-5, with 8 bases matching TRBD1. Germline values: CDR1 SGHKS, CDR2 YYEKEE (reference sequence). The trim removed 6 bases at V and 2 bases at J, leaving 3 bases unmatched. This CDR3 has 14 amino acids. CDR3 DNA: TGTGCCAGCAACAGGGGGACAAACACCGGGGAGCTGTTTTTT. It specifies CASNRGTNTGELFF.

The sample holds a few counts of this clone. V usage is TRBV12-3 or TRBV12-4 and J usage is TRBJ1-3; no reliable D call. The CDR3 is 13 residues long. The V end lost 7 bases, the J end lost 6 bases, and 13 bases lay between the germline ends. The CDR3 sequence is CASTRTNQNTIYF. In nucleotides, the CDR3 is TGTGCCAGCACCAGGACTAACCAAAACACCATATATTTT.

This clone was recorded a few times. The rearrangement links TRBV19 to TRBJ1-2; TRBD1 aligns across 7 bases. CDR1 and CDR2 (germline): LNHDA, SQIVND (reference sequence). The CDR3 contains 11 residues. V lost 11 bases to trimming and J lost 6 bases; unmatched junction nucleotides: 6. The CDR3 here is CACRQGDGYTF. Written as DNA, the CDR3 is TGTGCCTGCCGACAGGGAGATGGCTACACCTTC.

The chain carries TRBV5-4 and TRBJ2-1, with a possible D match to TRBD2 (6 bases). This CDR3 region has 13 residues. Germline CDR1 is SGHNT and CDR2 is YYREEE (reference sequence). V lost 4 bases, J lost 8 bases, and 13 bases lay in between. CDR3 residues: CASSPWTMDEQFF. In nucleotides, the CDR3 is TGTGCCAGCAGCCCCTGGACTATGGATGAGCAGTTCTTC.

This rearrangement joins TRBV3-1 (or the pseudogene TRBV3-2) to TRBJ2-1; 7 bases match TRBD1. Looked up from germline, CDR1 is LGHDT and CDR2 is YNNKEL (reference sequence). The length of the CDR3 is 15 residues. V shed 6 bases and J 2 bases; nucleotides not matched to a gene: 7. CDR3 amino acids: CASRQRQGAYNEQFF. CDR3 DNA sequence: TGTGCCAGCAGGCAGCGGCAGGGGGCCTACAATGAGCAGTTCTTC.

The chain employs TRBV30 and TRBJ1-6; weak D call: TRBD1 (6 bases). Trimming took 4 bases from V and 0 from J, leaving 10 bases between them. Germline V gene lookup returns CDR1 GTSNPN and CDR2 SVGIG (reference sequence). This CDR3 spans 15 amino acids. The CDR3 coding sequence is TGTGCCTGGAAAGGGGGTAACTCCTATAATTCACCCCTCCACTTT. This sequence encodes CAWKGGNSYNSPLHF.

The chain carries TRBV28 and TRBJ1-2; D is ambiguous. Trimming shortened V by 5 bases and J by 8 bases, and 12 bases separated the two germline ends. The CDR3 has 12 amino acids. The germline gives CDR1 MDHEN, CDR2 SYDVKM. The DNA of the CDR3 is TGTGCCAGCAGTATACTGACGGGGGGCTACACCTTC. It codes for CASSILTGGYTF.

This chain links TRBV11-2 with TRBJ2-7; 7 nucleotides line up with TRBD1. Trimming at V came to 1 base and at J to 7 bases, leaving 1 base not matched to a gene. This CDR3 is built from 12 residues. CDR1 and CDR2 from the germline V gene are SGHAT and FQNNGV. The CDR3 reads CASSLGTGEQYF. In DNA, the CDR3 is TGTGCCAGCAGCTTAGGGACAGGAGAGCAGTACTTC.